The entry below gives a single TCR beta chain sequence along with its context. The CDR3 runs to 14 residues. Trimming shortened V by 3 bases and J by 4 bases, and 12 bases separated the two germline ends. Per the germline V gene, CDR1 is MNHEY and CDR2 is SMNVEV (reference sequence). The entry originates in a study of blood T cell repertoires in COVID-19. Study background: Collection of acute and convalescent COVID-19 samples took place in the United States, Italy and Spain. From T cells, B-cell-depleted T cells, or PBMCs came the material, which was cDNA or gDNA.

The Seattle patients, enrolled during active infection, were followed longitudinally. The authors' processing: Reference gene primer amplification gave estimated nucleated cell counts. This table comes from immunoSEQ multiplex PCR, and its TCRdb copy is limited to in-frame clones, with some not included. V and J calls and clone size come straight from that table; D and trimming were deduced from the DNA. The sample includes a few hundred thousand clones, around nine tenths of them seen just once. The rearrangement joins TRBV27 to TRBJ1-1, with D possibly TRBD1 on 5 matching bases. This TCR was sampled from a woman aged 60-75 years with COVID-19, enrolled during active disease. Sequenced material: peripheral blood. The DNA for the CDR3 is TGTGCCAGCAGTTTTCTCGGGGGATCCACTGAAGCTTTCTTT. Translation: CASSFLGGSTEAFF.